This T cell receptor beta chain was profiled in a study of human T cells and chemical hapten exposure. In the study overall: The study enrolled mostly female patients with alopecia areata, totalis or universalis. Study-level points and caveats: The formation of large CDR3 similarity clusters by expanded TCRs significantly exceeded that of controls. The count of PT1 expanded TCRs correlated positively with patch test score.

This clonotype has just a few counts. Its antigen is as yet unknown. As processed by the authors: Sampled TCR counts reached a median of roughly 100,000 per sample, with values ranging from roughly 20,000 to 750,000. MiXCR, applied by TCRdb to the RACE reads, yields one record per CDR3 protein. For this entry, the V and J calls and clone size follow TCRdb and not the study's own pipeline. Here the sample spans about 110,000 distinct CDR3 sequences, about 11% being singletons. CDR1 and CDR2 from the germline V gene are SQVTM and ANQGSEA. Trimming left V 5 bases short and J 5 bases short, with 15 bases between. This CDR3 spans 13 amino acids. Time point described: patch test 1, 2 weeks after DPC sensitization. The treatment here: therapeutic diphenylcyclopropenone sensitization with weekly scalp DPC.

V usage is TRBV29-1 and J usage is TRBJ1-1; maybe TRBD1 (6 bases). The TCR originated in a woman in her 40s with alopecia areata. Some clones in this sample may be carry-over from other donors' samples. The sample was whole blood, taken in connection with sensitization to the hapten diphenylcyclopropenone (DPC). The CDR3 protein is CSVQTGPGTEAFF. In DNA, the CDR3 is TGCAGCGTTCAAACAGGGCCGGGAACTGAAGCTTTCTTT.